Below, 9 T cell receptor beta chains from the same sample are listed, as sequenced in a study of T cell responses to AZD1222 COVID-19 vaccine. Assay used: immunoSEQ multiplex PCR; TCRdb lists only in-frame clones, some missing. The sample gives 150,000 to 200,000 clones, almost 95% of which show up once; about 9.2% is in the top ten. Source: peripheral blood, taken on day 0 of AZD1222 vaccination. The receptors originated from an adult in good health.

The genes are TRBV29-1 and TRBJ2-3, with D possibly being TRBD1 (6 bases). Per germline, CDR1 SQVTM and CDR2 ANQGSEA. The CDR3 length is 13 residues. As DNA, the CDR3 is TGCACCGTGGGGGACACTTTTGCAGATACGCAGTATTTT. Translating gives CTVGDTFADTQYF.

The J gene is TRBJ2-6, the V gene TRBV5-4; 9 positions match TRBD1. The CDR3 is 17 amino acids. From germline, CDR1 is SGHNT and CDR2 YYREEE (reference sequence). The V segment lost 5 bases and the J segment 0 bases; nucleotides outside the gene matches: 6. The CDR3 sequence: CASSHRDRDSGANVLTF. The CDR3 DNA is TGTGCCAGCAGTCACCGGGACAGGGACTCTGGGGCCAACGTCCTGACTTTC.

The CDR3 nucleotides read TGTGCCAGCAGTACAGGGAGGGAGATTCAGCCCCAGCATTTT. It is translated as CASSTGREIQPQHF. This chain uses TRBV27 with TRBJ1-5; tentatively, D is TRBD1 (6 bases). Per the germline V gene, CDR1 is MNHEY and CDR2 is SMNVEV (reference sequence). The V end was cut by 5 bases, the J end by 6 bases, with 14 bases between. CDR3 length: 14 residues.

J is TRBJ2-7 and V is TRBV6-1, with 11 bases lining up with TRBD2. Per germline, CDR1 MNHNS and CDR2 SASEGT. The CDR3 has 14 amino acids. V lost 3 bases, J lost 6 bases, and 4 bases stayed unmatched. The CDR3 is CASSDSGRGSEQYF. For the CDR3, the DNA is TGTGCCAGCAGTGATAGCGGGAGGGGGAGCGAGCAGTACTTC.

The count of this clone is one. The chain is built from TRBV10-3 and TRBJ2-7, with 9 bases aligning to TRBD2. CDR3 length: 16 amino acids. Germline values: CDR1 ENHRY, CDR2 SYGVKD. V gave up 7 bases and J gave up 7 bases; unmatched junction bases: 17. The CDR3 sequence is CAIIPEGGRGLGEQYF. DNA of the CDR3: TGTGCCATCATCCCCGAGGGCGGGAGGGGTCTCGGAGAGCAGTACTTC.

J is TRBJ1-2 and V is TRBV28; D gene ambiguous. Trimming removed 2 bases from V and 4 bases from J, with 8 bases in between. Germline V lookup: CDR1 MDHEN, CDR2 SYDVKM. There are 13 residues in the CDR3. CDR3 region: CASSLSFGYGYTF. Written as DNA, the CDR3 is TGTGCCAGCAGTTTAAGTTTTGGCTATGGCTACACCTTC.

This clone has more than one count but fewer than ten. The rearrangement links TRBV25-1 to TRBJ2-2; D remains unclear. CDR3 length equals 14 residues. Germline V CDR1 and CDR2: MGHDK, SYGVNS. Trimming pared 3 bases from V and 1 base from J, leaving 6 bases between. This chain's CDR3 is CASSDRLNTGELFF. The CDR3 nucleotides are TGTGCCAGCAGTGACCGGTTGAACACCGGGGAGCTGTTTTTT.

In its sample, this clone was seen once. The chain's CDR3 is CASSTGQGAYYEQYF. The CDR3 nucleotides are TGTGCCAGCAGCACCGGACAGGGGGCATATTACGAGCAGTACTTC. The rearrangement links TRBV9 to TRBJ2-7; 11 bases match TRBD1. Germline assignment: CDR1 SGDLS and CDR2 YYNGEE. The CDR3 is made up of 15 amino acids. V shed 4 bases, J shed 4 bases, and the junction held 7 bases outside the gene matches.

The CDR3 DNA is TGTGCCAGCAGCTTAGCAGGACTAGCGGGAGGCACCTACTTGTACGAGCAGTACTTC. It specifies CASSLAGLAGGTYLYEQYF. This chain uses TRBV7-2 with TRBJ2-7; TRBD2 agrees at 14 bases. J gave up 4 bases and V 0 bases, and 11 bases lay outside the gene matches. CDR1 is SGHTA and CDR2 is FQGNSA in the germline V gene. This CDR3 spans 19 amino acids.